The 10 T cell receptor beta chains given below trace back to one sample, sequenced in a study of CD8+CD57+ T cells in acquired aplastic anemia (dated by TCRdb to 2016 to 2018). The listed sequencing device is Illumina HiSeq 2000. Genomic DNA was used as template for profiling of TCR beta VDJ combinations and CDR3 sequences. TCRdb passed the public sequencing reads through fastp at Q25 and MiXCR, retaining productive beta sequences. Every entry covers one CDR3 protein and lists the most common genes and DNA from its rows. This sample comprises a few hundred thousand distinct CDR3 sequences, 30% to 40% of them detected only once. The ten largest clones take up about 1.1% of the sample. Sequenced sample: sorted CD4+, CD8+, or CD8+CD57+ T cells (not recorded which) from PBMCs. These receptors were collected from a human donor in good health, serving as a control.

Ten or more counts support this clonotype. One end of the junction does not line up with germline, which may come from a read error. This chain joins TRBV7-9 and TRBJ2-1, with D unclear. The CDR3 contains 13 residues. Per the germline V gene, CDR1 is SEHNR and CDR2 is FQNEAQ (reference sequence). CDR3 bases: TGTGCCAGCAGCTTAGCGCTAGGTCTCCCCTGGGTCTTC. Its translation is CASSLALGLPWVF.

The chain couples TRBV7-4 to TRBJ1-5, with TRBD1 matching 9 bases. The CDR3 is 14 amino acids. Trimming cost V 3 bases and J 6 bases; bases outside gene matches: 3. Germline lookup yields CDR1 SGHVT and CDR2 SQSDAQ. The CDR3 reads CASSFTGGSQPQHF. CDR3 bases: TGTGCCAGCAGCTTCACAGGGGGCAGTCAGCCCCAGCATTTT.

This clonotype was observed a few times. The V call is TRBV20-1, the J call TRBJ2-3; 12 nucleotides agree with TRBD2. Germline loops: CDR1 DFQATT, CDR2 SNEGSKA (reference sequence). The CDR3 runs 17 residues. V lost 6 bases and J lost 0; bases outside the gene matches: 10. CDR3 nucleotides: TGCAGTGCCGGGCCTAGCGGGGGGGAAACTAGCACAGATACGCAGTATTTT. Translated: CSAGPSGGETSTDTQYF.

This clonotype was counted a single time. This chain uses TRBV20-1 with TRBJ1-4, with D maybe TRBD1 (5 bases). V shed 3 bases and J shed 5 bases, with 10 bases lying between them. From germline, CDR1 is DFQATT and CDR2 SNEGSKA (reference sequence). This CDR3 is built from 13 residues. The CDR3 DNA reads TGCAGTGCTAGCGAGGGGAGAAATGAAAAACTGTTTTTT. Translation gives CSASEGRNEKLFF.

Of note for this clonotype: At one of its ends the junction is not consistent with the germline gene, which may arise from a read error. The chain uses TRBV15 and TRBJ2-7; no reliable D call. The length of the CDR3 is 14 residues. Germline CDR1 is LNHNV and CDR2 is YYDKDF (reference sequence). This CDR3 reads CATSRADGPYEQYF. The CDR3 nucleotides are TGTGCCACCAGCAGAGCGGACGGTCCCTACGAGCAATACTTC.

The chain links TRBV15 to TRBJ1-3; D perhaps matches TRBD1 (5 bases). The germline V gene has CDR1 LNHNV and CDR2 YYDKDF (reference sequence). Trimming removed 2 bases at V and 0 bases at J, with 14 bases between. This CDR3 comprises 17 residues. CDR3 sequence reads: CATSRSLLGGSGNTIYF. For the CDR3, the DNA is TGTGCCACCAGCAGAAGTTTACTTGGGGGCTCTGGAAACACCATATATTTT.

This clonotype was picked up many times. V is TRBV12-3 or TRBV12-4 and J is TRBJ1-6; a possible D gene is TRBD1 (5 bases). The CDR3 extends over 14 amino acids. The V end was cut by 5 bases, the J end by 7 bases, with 12 bases between. The CDR3 loop is CASSRQSRNSPLHF. CDR3 coding DNA: TGTGCCAGCAGTAGACAGTCGAGAAATTCACCCCTCCACTTT.

The chain is built from TRBV6-5 and TRBJ1-2; D gene ambiguous. This CDR3 comprises 13 residues. V lost 3 bases to trimming and J lost 3 bases, with 8 bases between them. Germline CDR1 MNHEY, CDR2 SVGAGI. This CDR3 reads CASSYARDYGYTF. Here the CDR3 DNA reads TGTGCCAGCAGTTATGCAAGGGACTATGGCTACACCTTC.

This clonotype was recorded many times. V is TRBV14 and J is TRBJ2-7; D ambiguous. Germline CDR1 SGHDN, CDR2 FVKESK. V dropped 0 bases and J dropped 3 bases, with 6 bases sitting between them. The CDR3 sequence is 13 residues long. CDR3 DNA sequence: TGTGCCAGCAGCCAAGATTTGGGCTACGAGCAGTACTTC. Translated: CASSQDLGYEQYF.

The sample holds many counts of this clonotype. The V call is TRBV2, the J call TRBJ1-2, with 8 bases fitting TRBD1. The CDR3 has 13 amino acids. Trimming removed 5 bases from V and 7 bases from J; junction bases left unmatched: 6. Germline CDR1 SNHLY, CDR2 FYNNEI. The CDR3 region has the DNA TGTGCCAGCAGTTACCAGGGGGCAGGTGGCTACACCTTC. This encodes CASSYQGAGGYTF.